Sequencing of this TCR beta chain was carried out in a study of immune evolution from preneoplasia to lung adenocarcinoma. Each case's diagnosis was confirmed by two pathologists on H&E. Study-level findings and limits: Later-stage lesions seemingly showed higher T cell density and diversity than normal lung. Top clone share appeared to fall from AAH through AIS, MIA, adenocarcinoma.

TCRdb's table, derived via immunoSEQ multiplex PCR, lists solely in-frame clones and lacks some. The sample has several thousand clones, 70% to 80% seen once. In the case of this clone: What it binds is unknown.

Germline V gene lookup returns CDR1 SGDLS and CDR2 YYNGEE. The CDR3 is 12 residues long. V lost 2 bases to trimming and J lost 4 bases, with 5 bases between them. Sample: FFPE minimally invasive lung adenocarcinoma tissue. V gene TRBV9 combines with J gene TRBJ2-3, with a tentative D call TRBD2 (5 bases). The sequence came from a person aged 55 to 79 with lung adenocarcinoma. The CDR3 loop reads CASSVRADTQYF. As DNA, the CDR3 is TGTGCCAGCAGCGTGAGGGCAGATACGCAGTATTTT.